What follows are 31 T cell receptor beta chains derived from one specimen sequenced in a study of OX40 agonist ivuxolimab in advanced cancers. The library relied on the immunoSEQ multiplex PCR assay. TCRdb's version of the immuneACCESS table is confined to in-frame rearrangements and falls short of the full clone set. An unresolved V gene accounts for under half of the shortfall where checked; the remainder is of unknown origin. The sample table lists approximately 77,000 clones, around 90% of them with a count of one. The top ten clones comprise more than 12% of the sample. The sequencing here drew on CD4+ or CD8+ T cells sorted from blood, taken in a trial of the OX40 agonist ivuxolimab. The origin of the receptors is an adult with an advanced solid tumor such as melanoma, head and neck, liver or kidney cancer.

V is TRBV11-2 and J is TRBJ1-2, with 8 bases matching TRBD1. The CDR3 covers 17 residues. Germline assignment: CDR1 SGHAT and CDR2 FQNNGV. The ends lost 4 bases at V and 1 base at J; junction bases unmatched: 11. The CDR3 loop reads CASSSPRRQGYNYGYTF. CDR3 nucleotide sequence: TGTGCCAGCAGCTCACCACGTAGACAGGGGTATAACTATGGCTACACCTTC.

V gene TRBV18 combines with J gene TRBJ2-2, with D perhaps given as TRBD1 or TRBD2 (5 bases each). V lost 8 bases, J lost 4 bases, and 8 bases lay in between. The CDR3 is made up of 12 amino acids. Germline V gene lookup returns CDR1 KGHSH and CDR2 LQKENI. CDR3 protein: CASLGGTGELFF. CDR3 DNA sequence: TGTGCCAGCCTTGGGGGCACCGGGGAGCTGTTTTTT.

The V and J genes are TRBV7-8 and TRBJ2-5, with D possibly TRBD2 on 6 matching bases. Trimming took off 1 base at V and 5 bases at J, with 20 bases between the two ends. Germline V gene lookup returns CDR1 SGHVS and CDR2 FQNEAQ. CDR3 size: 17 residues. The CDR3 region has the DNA TGTGCCAGCAGCTTAGTCGGGAGTCTCGGCAGTTCGGAGACCCAGTACTTC. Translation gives CASSLVGSLGSSETQYF.

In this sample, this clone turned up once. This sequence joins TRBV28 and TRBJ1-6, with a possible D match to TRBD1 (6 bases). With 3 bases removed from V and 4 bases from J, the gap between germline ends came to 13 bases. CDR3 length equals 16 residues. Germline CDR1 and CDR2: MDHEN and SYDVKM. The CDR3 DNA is TGTGCCAGCAGTTTGGGGGCAGGGCCGTATAATTCACCCCTCCACTTT. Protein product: CASSLGAGPYNSPLHF.

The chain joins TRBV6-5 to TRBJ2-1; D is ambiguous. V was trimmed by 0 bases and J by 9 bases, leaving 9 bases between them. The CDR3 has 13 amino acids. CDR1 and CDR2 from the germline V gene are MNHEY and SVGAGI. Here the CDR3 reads CASSYSHSGEQFF. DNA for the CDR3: TGTGCCAGCAGTTACTCCCACTCCGGTGAGCAGTTCTTC.

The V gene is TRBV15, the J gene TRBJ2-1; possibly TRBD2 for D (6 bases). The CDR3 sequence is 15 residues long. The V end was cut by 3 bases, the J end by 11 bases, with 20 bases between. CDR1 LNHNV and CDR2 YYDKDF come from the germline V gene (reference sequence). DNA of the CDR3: TGTGCCACCAGCAGCCGACAGATGGAGGGTTACAAGCAGTTCTTC. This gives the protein CATSSRQMEGYKQFF.

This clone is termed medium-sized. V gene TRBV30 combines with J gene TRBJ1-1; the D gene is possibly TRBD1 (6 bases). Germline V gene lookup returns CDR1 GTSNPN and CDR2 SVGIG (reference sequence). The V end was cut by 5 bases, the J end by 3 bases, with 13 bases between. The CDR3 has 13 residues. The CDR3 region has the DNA TGTGCCTGGGGACGGGACATCGACACTGAAGCTTTCTTT. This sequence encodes CAWGRDIDTEAFF.

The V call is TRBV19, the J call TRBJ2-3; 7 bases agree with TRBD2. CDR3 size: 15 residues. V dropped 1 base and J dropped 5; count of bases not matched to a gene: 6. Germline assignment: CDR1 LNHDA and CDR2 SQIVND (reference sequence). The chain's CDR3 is CASSIVAGAIDTQYF. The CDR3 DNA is TGTGCCAGTAGTATAGTTGCGGGAGCGATAGATACGCAGTATTTT.

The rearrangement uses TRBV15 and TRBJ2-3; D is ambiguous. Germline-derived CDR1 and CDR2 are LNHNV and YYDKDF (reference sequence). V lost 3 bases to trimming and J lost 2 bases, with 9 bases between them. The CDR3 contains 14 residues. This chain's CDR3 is CATSRIPDTDTQYF. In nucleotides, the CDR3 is TGTGCCACCAGCAGGATCCCGGACACAGATACGCAGTATTTT. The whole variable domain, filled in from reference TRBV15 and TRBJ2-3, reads DAMVIQNPRYQVTQFGKPVTLSCSQTLNHNVMYWYQQKSSQAPKLLFHYYDKDFNNEADTPDNFQSRRPNTSFCFLDIRSPGLGDTAMYLCATSRIPDTDTQYFGPGTRLTVL.

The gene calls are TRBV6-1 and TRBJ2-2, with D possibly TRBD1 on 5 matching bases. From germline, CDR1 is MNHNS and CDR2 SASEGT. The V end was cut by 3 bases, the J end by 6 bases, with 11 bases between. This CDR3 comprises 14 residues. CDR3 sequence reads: CASSEVGPAGELFF. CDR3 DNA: TGTGCCAGCAGTGAGGTGGGGCCGGCCGGGGAGCTGTTTTTT.

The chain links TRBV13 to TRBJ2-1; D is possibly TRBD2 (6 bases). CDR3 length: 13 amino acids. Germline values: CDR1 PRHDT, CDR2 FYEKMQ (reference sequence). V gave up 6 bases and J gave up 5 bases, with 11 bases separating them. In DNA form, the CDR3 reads TGTGCCAGCAGATGGGAGGTGGACAATGAGCAGTTCTTC. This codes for CASRWEVDNEQFF.

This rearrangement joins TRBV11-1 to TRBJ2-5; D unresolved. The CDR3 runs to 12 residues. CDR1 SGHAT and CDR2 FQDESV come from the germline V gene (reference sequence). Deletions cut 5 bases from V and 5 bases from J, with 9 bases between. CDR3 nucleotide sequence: TGTGCCAGCAGCCCACCCGGTGAGACCCAGTACTTC. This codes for CASSPPGETQYF.

The CDR3 DNA sequence: TGTGCCAGCAGCCCAGCGGGAAGCTCCTACGAGCAGTACTTC. It codes for CASSPAGSSYEQYF. The chain recombines TRBV7-3 with TRBJ2-7; 7 nucleotides align to TRBD2. V dropped 5 bases and J dropped 0; count of bases not matched to a gene: 4. CDR3 length: 14 residues. Germline V gives CDR1 SGHTA, CDR2 FQGTGA.

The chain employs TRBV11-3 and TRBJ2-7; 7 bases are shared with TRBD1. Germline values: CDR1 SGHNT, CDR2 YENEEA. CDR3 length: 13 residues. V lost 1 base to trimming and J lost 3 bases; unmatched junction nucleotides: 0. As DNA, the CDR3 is TGTGCCAGCAGCTTAGGGACAGGCTACGAGCAGTACTTC. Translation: CASSLGTGYEQYF.

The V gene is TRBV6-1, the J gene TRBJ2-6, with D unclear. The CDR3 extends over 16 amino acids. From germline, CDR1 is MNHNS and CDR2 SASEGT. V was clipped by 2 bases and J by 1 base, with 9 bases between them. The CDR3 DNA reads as TGTGCCAGCAGTGAATGGGGTCAATCTGGGGCCAACGTCCTGACTTTC. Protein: CASSEWGQSGANVLTF.

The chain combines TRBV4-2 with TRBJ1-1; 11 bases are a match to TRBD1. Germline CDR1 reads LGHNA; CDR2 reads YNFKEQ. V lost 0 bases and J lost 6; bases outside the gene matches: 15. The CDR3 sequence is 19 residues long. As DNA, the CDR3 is TGTGCCAGCAGCCAAGATACCGGGACAGGGGGGGTGGAGTGGCCTGAAGCTTTCTTT. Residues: CASSQDTGTGGVEWPEAFF.

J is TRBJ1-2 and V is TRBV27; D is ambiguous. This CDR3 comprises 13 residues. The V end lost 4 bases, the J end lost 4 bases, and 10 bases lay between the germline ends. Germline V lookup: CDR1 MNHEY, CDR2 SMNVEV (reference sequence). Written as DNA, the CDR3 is TGTGCCAGCAGTTATGTCAGTGGCTATGGCTACACCTTC. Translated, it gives CASSYVSGYGYTF.

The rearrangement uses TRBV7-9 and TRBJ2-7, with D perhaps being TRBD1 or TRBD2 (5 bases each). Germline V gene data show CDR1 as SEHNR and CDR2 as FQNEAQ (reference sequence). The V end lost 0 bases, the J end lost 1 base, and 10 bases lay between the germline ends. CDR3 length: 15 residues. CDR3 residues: CASSLAFGGSYEQYF. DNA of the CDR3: TGTGCCAGCAGCTTAGCGTTTGGGGGATCCTACGAGCAGTACTTC.

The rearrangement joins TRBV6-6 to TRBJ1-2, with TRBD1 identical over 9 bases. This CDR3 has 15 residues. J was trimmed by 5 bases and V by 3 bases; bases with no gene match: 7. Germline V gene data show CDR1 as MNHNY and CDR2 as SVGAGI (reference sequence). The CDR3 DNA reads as TGTGCCAGCAGTTATAAGACAGGGGGAGGATATGGCTACACCTTC. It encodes CASSYKTGGGYGYTF.

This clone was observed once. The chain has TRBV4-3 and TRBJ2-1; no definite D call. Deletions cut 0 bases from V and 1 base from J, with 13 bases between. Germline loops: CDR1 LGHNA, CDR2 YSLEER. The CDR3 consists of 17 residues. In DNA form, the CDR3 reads TGCGCCAGCAGCCAAGAGCCAGGTTTGAGTTCCTACAATGAGCAGTTCTTC. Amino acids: CASSQEPGLSSYNEQFF.

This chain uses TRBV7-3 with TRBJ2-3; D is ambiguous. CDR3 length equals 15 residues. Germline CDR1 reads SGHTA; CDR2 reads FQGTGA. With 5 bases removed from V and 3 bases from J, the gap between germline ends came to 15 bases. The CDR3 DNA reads TGTGCCAGCAGCCCTATAGGTCCGCAGACAGATACGCAGTATTTT. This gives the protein CASSPIGPQTDTQYF.

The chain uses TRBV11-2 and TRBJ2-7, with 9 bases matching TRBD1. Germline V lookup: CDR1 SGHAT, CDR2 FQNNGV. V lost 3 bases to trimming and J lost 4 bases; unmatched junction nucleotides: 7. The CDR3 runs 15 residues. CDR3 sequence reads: CASSFVDRGGYEQYF. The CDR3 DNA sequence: TGTGCCAGCAGCTTTGTGGACAGGGGCGGGTACGAGCAGTACTTC.

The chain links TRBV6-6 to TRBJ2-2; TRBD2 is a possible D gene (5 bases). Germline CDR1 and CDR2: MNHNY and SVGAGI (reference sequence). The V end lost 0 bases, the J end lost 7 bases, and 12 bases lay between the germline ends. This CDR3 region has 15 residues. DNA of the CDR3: TGTGCCAGCAGTTACTCGAGGGATAGTAGCGGGGAGCTGTTTTTT. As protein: CASSYSRDSSGELFF.

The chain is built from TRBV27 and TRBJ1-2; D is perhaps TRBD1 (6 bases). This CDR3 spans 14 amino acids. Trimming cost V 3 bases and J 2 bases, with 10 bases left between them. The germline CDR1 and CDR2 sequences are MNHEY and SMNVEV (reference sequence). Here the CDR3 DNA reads TGTGCCAGCAGTTTGTTCGGGGGCAACTATGGCTACACCTTC. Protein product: CASSLFGGNYGYTF.

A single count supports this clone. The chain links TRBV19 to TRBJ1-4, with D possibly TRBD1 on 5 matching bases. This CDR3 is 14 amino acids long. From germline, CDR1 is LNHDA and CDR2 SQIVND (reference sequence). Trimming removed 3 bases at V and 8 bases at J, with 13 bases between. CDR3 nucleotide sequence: TGTGCCAGTAGTATCAGGGAGAGGGGCGAAAAACTGTTTTTT. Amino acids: CASSIRERGEKLFF.

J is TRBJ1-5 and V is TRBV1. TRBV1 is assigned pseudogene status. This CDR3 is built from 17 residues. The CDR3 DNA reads TGCACCAGCAGCCAAGCGGAGGAATTGGTACCAAATCAGCCCCAGCATTTT. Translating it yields CTSSQAEELVPNQPQHF.

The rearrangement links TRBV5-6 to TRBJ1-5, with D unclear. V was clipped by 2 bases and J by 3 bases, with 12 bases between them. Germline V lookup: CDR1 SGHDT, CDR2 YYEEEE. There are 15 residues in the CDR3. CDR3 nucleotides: TGTGCCAGCAGCTTTGGGGTGGGCACCAATCAGCCCCAGCATTTT. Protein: CASSFGVGTNQPQHF. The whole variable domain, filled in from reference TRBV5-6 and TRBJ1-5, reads DAGVTQSPTHLIKTRGQQVTLRCSPKSGHDTVSWYQQALGQGPQFIFQYYEEEERQRGNFPDRFSGHQFPNYSSELNVNALLLGDSALYLCASSFGVGTNQPQHFGDGTRLSIL.

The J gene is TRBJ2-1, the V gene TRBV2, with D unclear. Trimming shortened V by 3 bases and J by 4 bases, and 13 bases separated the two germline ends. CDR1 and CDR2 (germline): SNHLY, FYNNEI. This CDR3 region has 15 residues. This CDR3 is CASSEFQAPYNEQFF. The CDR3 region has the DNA TGTGCCAGCAGTGAGTTCCAGGCTCCGTACAATGAGCAGTTCTTC.

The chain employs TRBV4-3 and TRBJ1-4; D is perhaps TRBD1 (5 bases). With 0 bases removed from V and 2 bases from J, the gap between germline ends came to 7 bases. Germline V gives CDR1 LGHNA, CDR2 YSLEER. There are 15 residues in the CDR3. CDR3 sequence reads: CASSQDGGTNEKLFF. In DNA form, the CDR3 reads TGCGCCAGCAGCCAAGATGGGGGTACTAATGAAAAACTGTTTTTT.

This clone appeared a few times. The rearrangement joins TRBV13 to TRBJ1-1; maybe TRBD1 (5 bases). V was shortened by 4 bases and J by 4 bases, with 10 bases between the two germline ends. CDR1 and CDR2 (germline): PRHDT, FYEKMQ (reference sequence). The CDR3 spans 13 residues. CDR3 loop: CASSWGWSTEAFF. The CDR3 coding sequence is TGTGCCAGCAGCTGGGGGTGGTCCACTGAAGCTTTCTTT. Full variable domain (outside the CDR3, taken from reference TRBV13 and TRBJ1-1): AAGVIQSPRHLIKEKRETATLKCYPIPRHDTVYWYQQGPGQDPQFLISFYEKMQSDKGSIPDRFSAQQFSDYHSELNMSSLELGDSALYFCASSWGWSTEAFFGQGTRLTVV.

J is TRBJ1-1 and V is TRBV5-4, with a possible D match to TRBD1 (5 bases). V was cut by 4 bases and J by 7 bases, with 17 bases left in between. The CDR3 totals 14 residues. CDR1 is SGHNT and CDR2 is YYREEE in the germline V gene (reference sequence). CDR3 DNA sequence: TGTGCCAGCAGCAACGGACACCCGGCGGGTGAAGCTTTCTTT. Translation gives CASSNGHPAGEAFF.